This T cell receptor (beta chain) stems from a study of identical twins. Points from the study as a whole: Sequences that were beta out-of-frame showed weaker excess twin sharing.

Donors uniformly comprised healthy Caucasians. TCRdb re-called the 5' RACE reads with MiXCR, one entry per CDR3 protein. The table includes some 760,000 distinct CDR3 sequences, 15% to 20% detected once. The germline CDR1 and CDR2 sequences are SGHTA and FQGNSA. The CDR3 extends over 14 amino acids. Between the trimmed V and J ends, which lost 5 bases and 5 bases, there was a span of 14 bases. This clonotype showed up just a few times. Its antigen is currently unknown. This sample was shared with a second study, whose subject was T cells expressing NK-cell markers. From that paper: HCMV seropositivity marked most of the eight sequenced donors; one was seronegative. Among CD8+ T cells from more than five donors, dominant NKG2C+ clonotypes accounted for about 1.0-7.0%.

Sequencing was done on a sample of PBMCs. This clonotype originated in a woman between 18 and 29 years old in good health. The chain combines TRBV7-2 with TRBJ2-3; D could derive from TRBD1 or TRBD2 (5 bases each). The DNA of the CDR3 is TGTGCCAGCAGCCGATACCAGAGGGGAGATACGCAGTATTTT. Translating it yields CASSRYQRGDTQYF. Looking up the rest from reference TRBV7-2 and TRBJ2-3 gives the full variable domain: GAGVSQSPSNKVTEKGKDVELRCDPISGHTALYWYRQSLGQGLEFLIYFQGNSAPDKSGLPSDRFSAERTGGSVSTLTIQRTQQEDSAVYLCASSRYQRGDTQYFGPGTRLTVL.